This TCR beta chain is from a study of cytomegalovirus exposure and HLA in healthy donors. This CDR3 is built from 13 residues. V dropped 5 bases and J dropped 9 bases, with 14 bases sitting between them. Germline V lookup: CDR1 SGHTA, CDR2 FQGNSA. Researchers ran the PCR with 60 Vbeta and 13 Jbeta primers. This table comes from immunoSEQ multiplex PCR, and its TCRdb copy is limited to in-frame clones, with some not included. The specimen's table records 150,000 to 250,000 clones. Broader study findings: Later on, a genetic analysis was performed. It linked a missense variant in DCLRE1C with V- and J-gene trimming of TCR beta. Among TCR sequences, most were rare, though some public TCRs appeared in many donors.

Concerning this clone: Its antigen is still unknown.

The material sequenced was PBMCs. This clonotype originated in a boy aged 5 to 17 in good health and CMV-seronegative. The chain has TRBV7-2 and TRBJ1-5, with a tentative D call TRBD1 (5 bases). In DNA form, the CDR3 reads TGTGCCAGCAGCCCGGGGGAAAGCCTGCCCCAGCATTTT. Protein: CASSPGESLPQHF.